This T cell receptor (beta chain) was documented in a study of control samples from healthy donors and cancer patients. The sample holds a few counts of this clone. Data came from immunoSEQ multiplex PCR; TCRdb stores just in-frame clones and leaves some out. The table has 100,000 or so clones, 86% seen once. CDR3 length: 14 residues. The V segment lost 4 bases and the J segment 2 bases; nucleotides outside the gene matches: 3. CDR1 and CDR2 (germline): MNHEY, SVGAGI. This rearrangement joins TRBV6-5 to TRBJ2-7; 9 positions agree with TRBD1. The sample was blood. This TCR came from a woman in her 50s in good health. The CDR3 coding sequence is TGTGCCAGCAGTTGGGACAGGGCCGCCTACGAGCAGTACTTC. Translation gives CASSWDRAAYEQYF.